One sample yielded the 23 T cell receptor beta chains listed below, sequenced in a study of blood T cell repertoires in COVID-19. The method was immunoSEQ multiplex PCR; TCRdb's version includes in-frame clones alone and lacks a portion of them. The table records about 300,000 clones, approximately 90% of them present only once. The specimen sequenced was peripheral blood. These receptors came from a man aged 18-30 years with active or convalescent COVID-19.

The chain combines TRBV28 with TRBJ2-2, with TRBD2 matching over 9 bases. The CDR3 extends over 16 amino acids. The trim removed 8 bases at V and 4 bases at J, leaving 11 bases unmatched. Germline CDR1 reads MDHEN; CDR2 reads SYDVKM. The DNA of the CDR3 is TGTGCCAGCGAGGCCCCGGCGCGGGAGGGCACCGGGGAGCTGTTTTTT. Translating gives CASEAPAREGTGELFF.

This clone has a single count. The genes are TRBV4-1 and TRBJ2-3; D possibly corresponds to TRBD2 (6 bases). V gave up 6 bases and J gave up 8 bases, with 12 bases separating them. The CDR3 extends over 12 amino acids. CDR1 MGHRA and CDR2 YSYEKL come from the germline V gene. CDR3: CASRTTAGTQYF. The CDR3 coding sequence is TGCGCCAGCAGGACTACAGCGGGTACGCAGTATTTT.

The genes are TRBV24-1 and TRBJ2-3, with D maybe TRBD2 (7 bases). Germline V CDR1 and CDR2: KGHDR, SFDVKD. This CDR3 comprises 13 residues. V was clipped by 7 bases and J by 2 bases, with 9 bases between them. The CDR3 here is CATRGGATDTQYF. The CDR3 nucleotides are TGTGCCACCAGGGGGGGGGCCACAGATACGCAGTATTTT.

This rearrangement joins TRBV4-2 to TRBJ2-1; TRBD2 aligns across 12 bases. CDR3 size: 17 residues. With 0 bases clipped from V and 6 bases from J, the junction kept 6 bases outside the gene matches. Germline CDR1 is LGHNA and CDR2 is YNFKEQ. CDR3 sequence (DNA): TGTGCCAGCAGCCAAGATTCGACTAGCGGGAGTTTCAATGAGCAGTTCTTC. This encodes CASSQDSTSGSFNEQFF.

The chain joins TRBV24-1 to TRBJ2-1; tentative D call: TRBD2 (6 bases). The CDR3 is 16 residues long. Germline assignment: CDR1 KGHDR and CDR2 SFDVKD. V was shortened by 4 bases and J by 2 bases, with 14 bases between the two germline ends. The CDR3 loop is CATSDPSRGTYNEQFF. CDR3 bases: TGTGCCACCAGTGACCCTTCTCGCGGGACCTACAATGAGCAGTTCTTC.

This clone came up a few times. This rearrangement joins TRBV19 to TRBJ2-7; 11 nucleotides align to TRBD2. V was pared by 4 bases and J by 2 bases, with 4 bases of the junction left unmatched. The length of the CDR3 is 15 residues. Germline V gene lookup returns CDR1 LNHDA and CDR2 SQIVND (reference sequence). Here the CDR3 DNA reads TGTGCCAGTAGTAAACGACTAGCGGGACCCTACGAGCAGTACTTC. This codes for CASSKRLAGPYEQYF.

V usage is TRBV18 and J usage is TRBJ1-3; D is unclear. The V end was cut by 0 bases, the J end by 2 bases, with 8 bases between. The CDR3 is 15 residues long. Germline V CDR1 and CDR2: KGHSH, LQKENI. CDR3 loop: CASSPPGQAGNTIYF. CDR3 nucleotide sequence: TGTGCCAGCTCACCACCGGGCCAGGCTGGAAACACCATATATTTT.

This sequence joins TRBV20-1 and TRBJ2-1; D is unresolved. CDR1 is DFQATT and CDR2 is SNEGSKA in the germline V gene (reference sequence). Trimming removed 8 bases at V and 8 bases at J, with 13 bases between. CDR3 length: 11 amino acids. DNA for the CDR3: TGCAGTAAATTAGGTAGCTATGAGCAGTTCTTC. The encoded protein is CSKLGSYEQFF.

V gene TRBV11-3 combines with J gene TRBJ1-1; maybe TRBD1 (5 bases). Germline assignment: CDR1 SGHNT and CDR2 YENEEA. The CDR3 consists of 13 residues. The V end lost 5 bases, the J end lost 5 bases, and 12 bases lay between the germline ends. The CDR3 sequence is CASSRGITTEAFF. CDR3 in DNA: TGTGCCAGCAGCAGGGGAATTACGACTGAAGCTTTCTTT.

This chain uses TRBV4-2 with TRBJ1-1; TRBD1 agrees at 9 bases. There are 16 residues in the CDR3. After removal of 2 bases from V and 2 bases from J, the junction contained 6 bases not matched to a gene. Germline V lookup: CDR1 LGHNA, CDR2 YNFKEQ. CDR3 protein: CASSQPPGQGNTEAFF. DNA of the CDR3: TGTGCCAGCAGCCAACCCCCGGGACAGGGAAACACTGAAGCTTTCTTT.

V is TRBV28 and J is TRBJ1-2; 8 bases fit TRBD1. The CDR3 extends over 13 amino acids. Losses at the gene ends were 6 bases for V and 5 bases for J; bases not matched to a gene: 5. CDR1 MDHEN and CDR2 SYDVKM come from the germline V gene. CDR3 residues: CASRTGVGYGYTF. The CDR3 DNA follows: TGTGCCAGCAGGACAGGGGTAGGGTATGGCTACACCTTC.

The chain recombines TRBV2 with TRBJ1-2, with D uncertain. CDR1 and CDR2 from the germline V gene are SNHLY and FYNNEI. Trimming took 4 bases from V and 5 from J, leaving 8 bases between them. This CDR3 comprises 12 residues. For the CDR3, the DNA is TGTGCCAGCAGTGCGGGGAATTATGGCTACACCTTC. Its translation is CASSAGNYGYTF.

This chain's CDR3 is CASSQGDSLRYGYTF. In DNA form, the CDR3 reads TGCGCCAGCAGCCAAGGAGACAGCCTTCGGTATGGCTACACCTTC. V and J are TRBV4-1 and TRBJ1-2; weak D call: TRBD1 (5 bases). V lost 1 base and J lost 5, with 14 bases in between. Germline values: CDR1 MGHRA, CDR2 YSYEKL. This CDR3 has 15 amino acids.

This clone was seen once. The gene calls are TRBV6-2 or TRBV6-3 and TRBJ1-4; TRBD1 agrees at 10 bases. The CDR3 consists of 13 residues. Trimming cost V 6 bases and J 8 bases; bases outside gene matches: 3. Germline V gene lookup returns CDR1 MNHEY and CDR2 SVGEGT. Here the CDR3 reads CASSGTGEEKLFF. The CDR3 region has the DNA TGTGCCAGCAGCGGGACAGGGGAAGAAAAACTGTTTTTT.

This rearrangement joins TRBV7-7 to TRBJ2-7, with 8 bases identical to TRBD2. The trim removed 5 bases at V and 2 bases at J, leaving 8 bases unmatched. Germline loops: CDR1 SSHAT, CDR2 FNYEAQ (reference sequence). The CDR3 length is 15 residues. This chain's CDR3 is CASSRGLGSAYEQYF. CDR3 coding DNA: TGTGCCAGCAGCCGGGGACTAGGAAGTGCCTACGAGCAGTACTTC.

This sequence joins TRBV5-4 and TRBJ2-3; 13 nucleotides align to TRBD2. The V gene's germline CDR1 is SGHNT and CDR2 YYREEE (reference sequence). This CDR3 is built from 18 residues. V lost 4 bases, J lost 4 bases, and 12 bases stayed unmatched. The CDR3 is CASSPRTSGGALPDTQYF. The CDR3 DNA reads as TGTGCCAGCAGCCCCCGGACTAGCGGGGGAGCACTCCCAGATACGCAGTATTTT.

The J gene is TRBJ1-1, the V gene TRBV5-6; no clear D gene. Trimming left V 0 bases short and J 0 bases short, with 9 bases between. Germline CDR1 is SGHDT and CDR2 is YYEEEE. The CDR3 covers 15 residues. The CDR3 DNA reads as TGTGCCAGCAGCTTGGGCAGTCGCATGAACACTGAAGCTTTCTTT. Amino acids: CASSLGSRMNTEAFF.

The count of this clone is one. The gene calls are TRBV11-2 and TRBJ2-3; D unresolved. Germline V gives CDR1 SGHAT, CDR2 FQNNGV. V was cut by 1 base and J by 0 bases, with 14 bases left in between. This CDR3 has 17 residues. DNA of the CDR3: TGTGCCAGCAGCTTAGCTTACCGGGTCGTAAGCACAGATACGCAGTATTTT. Encoded protein: CASSLAYRVVSTDTQYF.

The V and J genes are TRBV6-8 and TRBJ1-5, with D maybe TRBD1 (6 bases). Germline V lookup: CDR1 MNHGY, CDR2 SAAAGT. CDR3 length equals 15 residues. Trimming left V 5 bases short and J 5 bases short, with 16 bases between. CDR3 nucleotides: TGTGCCAGCAGTGGGGACACCTGGGGTGATCAGCCCCAGCATTTT. Translation gives CASSGDTWGDQPQHF.

The chain combines TRBV12-5 with TRBJ2-7; the match to TRBD2 covers 7 bases. The CDR3 spans 18 residues. V was clipped by 1 base and J by 0 bases; unmatched bases: 12. Germline-derived CDR1 and CDR2 are LGHNT and FRNRAP. Written as DNA, the CDR3 is TGTGCTAGTGGTTTGGGATCCCGGGGGGAAGGAAACTCCTACGAGCAGTACTTC. As protein: CASGLGSRGEGNSYEQYF.

The chain employs TRBV25-1 and TRBJ1-4; 8 bases align to TRBD1. Germline CDR1 and CDR2: MGHDK and SYGVNS. The CDR3 runs 17 residues. V dropped 2 bases and J dropped 1; count of bases not matched to a gene: 6. The CDR3 loop reads CASSELGTGGTNEKLFF. The CDR3 DNA is TGTGCCAGCAGTGAACTGGGAACAGGGGGAACTAATGAAAAACTGTTTTTT. Using reference TRBV25-1 and TRBJ1-4 for the parts outside the CDR3, the full variable domain is EADIYQTPRYLVIGTGKKITLECSQTMGHDKMYWYQQDPGMELHLIHYSYGVNSTEKGDLSSESTVSRIRTEHFPLTLESARPSHTSQYLCASSELGTGGTNEKLFFGSGTQLSVL.

This clone was detected once. V usage is TRBV5-1 and J usage is TRBJ2-1; TRBD1 is a possible D gene (6 bases). This CDR3 is 16 amino acids long. The V gene lost 0 bases and the J gene lost 0 bases, with 10 bases spanning the gap. CDR1 and CDR2 from the germline V gene are SGHRS and YFSETQ. This CDR3 reads CASSLATGSSYNEQFF. Written as DNA, the CDR3 is TGCGCCAGCAGCTTGGCAACAGGGAGCTCCTACAATGAGCAGTTCTTC.

This sequence joins TRBV15 and TRBJ1-6; no definite D call. The V gene's germline CDR1 is LNHNV and CDR2 YYDKDF (reference sequence). CDR3 length: 17 residues. V lost 0 bases and J lost 7, with 16 bases in between. In DNA form, the CDR3 reads TGTGCCACCAGCAGAGAAGGCGAAGGGAGAACGAATTCACCCCTCCACTTT. Translating gives CATSREGEGRTNSPLHF. The entire variable domain, with the rest obtained from reference TRBV15 and TRBJ1-6, is as follows: DAMVIQNPRYQVTQFGKPVTLSCSQTLNHNVMYWYQQKSSQAPKLLFHYYDKDFNNEADTPDNFQSRRPNTSFCFLDIRSPGLGDTAMYLCATSREGEGRTNSPLHFGNGTRLTVT.